This record covers a single T cell receptor beta chain. These data come from a study of T cells in Graves' hyperthyroidism and ophthalmopathy. TCR beta CDR3 region amplification was performed from RNA transcripts. The TCR CDR3 first-round RT-PCR relied on the HTBI primer set. TCRdb re-derived calls from the multiplex PCR reads in MiXCR, one entry per CDR3 protein. In the table there are hundreds of thousands of distinct CDR3 sequences, about 15% of which are singletons. The CDR3 is made up of 15 amino acids. The germline V and J ends were trimmed by 7 bases and 4 bases, with 17 bases remaining between them. Germline V gives CDR1 LNHDA, CDR2 SQIVND (reference sequence).

The sequencing input was blood. The chain links TRBV19 to TRBJ1-5; D perhaps matches TRBD1 (5 bases). The origin of this receptor is a woman in her 30s with Graves' hyperthyroidism that later progressed to Graves' ophthalmopathy. This CDR3 is CASTSRQWANQPQHF. CDR3 in DNA: TGTGCCAGTACCTCGAGACAGTGGGCTAATCAGCCCCAGCATTTT.